The clone carrying this T cell receptor beta chain was recorded at least ten times. Its antigen remains unknown. This sample stems from a study of T-cell reconstitution after alpha-beta-depleted transplantation in children. Whole-study findings and limits: Reports say that about two months after transplant, the alpha-beta T cells came out of several hundred graft clones that had expanded. Among T cells one year after transplant, newly produced cells accounted for most counts and diversity.

Losses at the gene ends were 3 bases for V and 4 bases for J; bases not matched to a gene: 1. CDR3 length equals 13 residues. The germline CDR1 and CDR2 sequences are GTSNPN and SVGIG (reference sequence). As it was prepared, the TCRbeta library received unique molecular identifiers. TCRdb passed the PCR reads through MiXCR, listing each CDR3 protein once. The sample has 210,000 or so distinct CDR3 sequences; about a tenth are singletons. The sample in question was PBMCs, obtained before TCRalphabeta/CD19-depleted stem cell transplant. The chain joins TRBV30 to TRBJ2-5, with 11 bases that match TRBD1. The receptor comes from a child younger than two with acute myeloid leukemia, due to receive a stem cell transplant. CDR3: CAWRDRGRETQYF. In DNA form, the CDR3 reads TGTGCCTGGAGGGACAGGGGGCGAGAGACCCAGTACTTC.